This T cell receptor beta chain was captured in a study of blood T cells in healthy people across ages. The V end was cut by 5 bases, the J end by 8 bases, with 9 bases between. Looked up from germline, CDR1 is KGHDR and CDR2 is SFDVKD. This CDR3 is 12 amino acids long. With a J-beta primer mix and a sample-barcoded 5' primer, a second PCR ran about 6 to 11 cycles. Tags on each cDNA molecule came from a template-switch adaptor with 12 random nucleotides. TCRdb independently ran MiXCR on the 5' RACE reads; one entry per CDR3 protein. This repertoire shows approximately 2,000,000 distinct CDR3 sequences, about 39% found once; its top ten account for 23%. The authors isolated at least 6 million PBMCs per sample. There are a few counts of this clonotype.

The TCR was taken from a human donor in good health. The chain links TRBV24-1 to TRBJ2-1, with D unclear. Input material: blood. CDR3 loop: CATSVVAHEQFF. In DNA, the CDR3 is TGTGCCACCAGTGTTGTGGCACATGAGCAGTTCTTC.